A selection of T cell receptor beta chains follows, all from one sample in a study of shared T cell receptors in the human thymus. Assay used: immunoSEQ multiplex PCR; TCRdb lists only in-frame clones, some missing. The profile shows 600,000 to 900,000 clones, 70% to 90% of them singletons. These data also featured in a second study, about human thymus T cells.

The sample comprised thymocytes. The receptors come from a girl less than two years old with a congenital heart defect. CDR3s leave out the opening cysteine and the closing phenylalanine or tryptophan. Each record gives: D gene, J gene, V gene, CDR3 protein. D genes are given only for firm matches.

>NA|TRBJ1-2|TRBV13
ASSLGVGGSHRGYT
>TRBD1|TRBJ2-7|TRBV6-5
ASSRTGGIPYEQY
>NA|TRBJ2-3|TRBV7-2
ASSLTGTDTQY
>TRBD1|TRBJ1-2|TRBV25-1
ASFNGQGGDYGYT
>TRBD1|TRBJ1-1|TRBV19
ASSGIIPRGLDTEAF
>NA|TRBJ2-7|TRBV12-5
ASGLDTGNLYHEQY
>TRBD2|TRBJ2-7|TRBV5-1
ASSLGPGGYEQY
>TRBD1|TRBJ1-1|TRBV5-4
ASSPGQGGNTEAF
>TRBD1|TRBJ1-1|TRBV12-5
ASGLVLSGGSEAF
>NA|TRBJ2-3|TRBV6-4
ASSATRASPDTQY
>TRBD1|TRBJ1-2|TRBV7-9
ASKGAFGDESYGYT
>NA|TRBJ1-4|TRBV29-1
SVEFSFPPGEKLF
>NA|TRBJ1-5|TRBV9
ASSVGHLNQPQH
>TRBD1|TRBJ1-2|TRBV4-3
ASNPEGTGPFPAGYT
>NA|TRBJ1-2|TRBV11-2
ASSFRRDWANYGYT
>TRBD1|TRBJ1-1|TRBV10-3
AISQQGRDTEAF
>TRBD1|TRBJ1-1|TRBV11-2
ASSVGQGSTEAF
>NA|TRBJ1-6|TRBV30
AWRPGHGIWGNSPLH
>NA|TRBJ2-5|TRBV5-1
ASSLVWQGETQY
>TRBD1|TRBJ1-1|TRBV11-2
ASSLGQGGKNTEAF
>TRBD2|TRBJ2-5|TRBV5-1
ASSFGGNQETQY
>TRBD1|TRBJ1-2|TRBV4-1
ASSPKRGAGGANYGYT
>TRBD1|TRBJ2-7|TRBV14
ASSRQGEQY
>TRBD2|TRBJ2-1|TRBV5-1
ASSYGTSGGDEQF
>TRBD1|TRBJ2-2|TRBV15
ATSRKRTGGKELF
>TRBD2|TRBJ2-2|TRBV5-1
ASSRASGGADTGELF
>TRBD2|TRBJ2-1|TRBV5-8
ASSWGLAGPCYNEQF
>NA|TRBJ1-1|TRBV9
ASSVELRGTEAF
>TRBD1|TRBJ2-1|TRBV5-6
ASRGLGGINNEQF
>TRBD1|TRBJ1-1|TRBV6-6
ASREHRGTEAF
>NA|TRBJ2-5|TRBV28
ASRRAETQY
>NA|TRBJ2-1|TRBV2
ASSVGGGLSSYNEQF
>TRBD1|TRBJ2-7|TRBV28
ASSHRDRVDEQY
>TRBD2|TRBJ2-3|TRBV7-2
ASSPPGILAGNTDTQY
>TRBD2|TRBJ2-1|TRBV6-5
ASSYGLAGSYNEQF
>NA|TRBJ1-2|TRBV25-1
ASSAPLQDSYGYT
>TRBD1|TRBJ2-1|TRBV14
ASSQDGDRESYNEQF
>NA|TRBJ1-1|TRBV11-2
ASSFTGTFEAF
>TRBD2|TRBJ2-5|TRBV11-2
ASSLDRRSVAGETQY
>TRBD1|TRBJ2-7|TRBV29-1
SVGPGQGTYEQY